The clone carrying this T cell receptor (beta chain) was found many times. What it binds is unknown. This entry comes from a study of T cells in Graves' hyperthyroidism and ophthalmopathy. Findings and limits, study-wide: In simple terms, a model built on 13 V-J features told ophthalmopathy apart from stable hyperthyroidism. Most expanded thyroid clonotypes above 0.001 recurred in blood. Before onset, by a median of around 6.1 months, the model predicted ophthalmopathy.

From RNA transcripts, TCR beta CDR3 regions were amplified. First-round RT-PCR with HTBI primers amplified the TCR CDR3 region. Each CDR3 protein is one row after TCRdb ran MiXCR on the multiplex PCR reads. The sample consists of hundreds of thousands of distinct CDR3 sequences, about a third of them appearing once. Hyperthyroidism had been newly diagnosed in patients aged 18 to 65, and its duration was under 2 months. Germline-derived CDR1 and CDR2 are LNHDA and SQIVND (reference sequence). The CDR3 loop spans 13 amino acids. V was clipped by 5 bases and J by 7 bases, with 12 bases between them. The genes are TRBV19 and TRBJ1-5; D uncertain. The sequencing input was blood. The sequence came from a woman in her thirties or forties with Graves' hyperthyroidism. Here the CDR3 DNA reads TGTGCCAGTAGTCCTCGCCTCGGGCAGCCCCAGCATTTT. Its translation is CASSPRLGQPQHF. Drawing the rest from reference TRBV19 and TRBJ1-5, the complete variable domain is DGGITQSPKYLFRKEGQNVTLSCEQNLNHDAMYWYRQDPGQGLRLIYYSQIVNDFQKGDIAEGYSVSREKKESFPLTVTSAQKNPTAFYLCASSPRLGQPQHFGDGTRLSIL.